One sample yielded the 14 T cell receptor beta chains listed below, sequenced in a study of Ad26.COV2.S vaccination and SARS-CoV-2 variants. Regarding treatment: about 20 received Ad26.COV2.S at low or high dose, single or two shots; a few received placebo; per-sample allocation not given. The samples date from day 63 after the first vaccine or placebo injection. Sequencing was performed with immunoSEQ multiplex PCR; in TCRdb, only in-frame clones are kept and a portion is missing. The repertoire holds around 300,000 clones, with approximately 86% as singletons. Sequencing used peripheral blood, obtained in a trial of Ad26.COV2.S vaccine versus placebo. The receptors stem from a person aged 18-60 years who received the Ad26.COV2.S COVID-19 vaccine or a placebo.

This sequence joins TRBV9 and TRBJ1-2, with a weak D call TRBD1 (5 bases). Germline values: CDR1 SGDLS, CDR2 YYNGEE. The V gene lost 0 bases and the J gene lost 6 bases, with 12 bases spanning the gap. There are 14 residues in the CDR3. Here the CDR3 reads CASSVEGLIHGYTF. CDR3 nucleotides: TGTGCCAGCAGCGTAGAGGGGTTAATCCATGGCTACACCTTC.

V is TRBV10-3 and J is TRBJ1-6; 7 bases are a match to TRBD1. V lost 4 bases and J lost 8; bases outside the gene matches: 14. This CDR3 comprises 17 residues. From germline, CDR1 is ENHRY and CDR2 SYGVKD. CDR3 nucleotide sequence: TGTGCCATCAGTGCGGAGGGACAGCCTGGAGTATATTCACCCCTCCACTTT. Its translation is CAISAEGQPGVYSPLHF.

V and J are TRBV10-3 and TRBJ2-5, with 7 bases that match TRBD1. CDR3 size: 16 residues. Trimming cost V 1 base and J 2 bases; bases outside gene matches: 7. The germline V gene has CDR1 ENHRY and CDR2 SYGVKD. As DNA, the CDR3 is TGTGCCATCAGTGAGTGGGAGACAGGGTCGCAAGAGACCCAGTACTTC. Protein product: CAISEWETGSQETQYF.

Comment on this clone: A junction boundary mismatches the germline segment, possibly from a read error. The chain carries TRBV27 and TRBJ1-6; D not certain. The CDR3 consists of 14 residues. Germline values: CDR1 MNHEY, CDR2 SMNVEV (reference sequence). The CDR3, as DNA: TGTGCCAGCCGTTTCGATAGTCCCAATTCACCCCTCCACTTT. Translating gives CASRFDSPNSPLHF.

The chain couples TRBV6-5 to TRBJ2-5; D is possibly TRBD1 (5 bases). Germline lookup yields CDR1 MNHEY and CDR2 SVGAGI. The CDR3 extends over 14 amino acids. The V gene lost 3 bases and the J gene lost 1 base, with 9 bases spanning the gap. CDR3 bases: TGTGCCAGCAGTTATCAGGACACCCAAGAGACCCAGTACTTC. The encoded protein is CASSYQDTQETQYF.

This chain uses TRBV28 with TRBJ2-7; D is uncertain. CDR1 is MDHEN and CDR2 is SYDVKM in the germline V gene. There are 15 residues in the CDR3. V was cut by 4 bases and J by 5 bases, with 18 bases left in between. The CDR3 coding sequence is TGTGCCAGCAGTTCCCTTGCGCGTTTTGGAGACGAGCAGTACTTC. This encodes CASSSLARFGDEQYF.

The gene calls are TRBV4-3 and TRBJ1-2; D is ambiguous. The CDR3 is made up of 14 amino acids. Trimming removed 0 bases at V and 7 bases at J, with 12 bases between. The germline V gene encodes CDR1 LGHNA and CDR2 YSLEER. CDR3 in amino acids: CASSQDLGVGGYTF. In DNA form, the CDR3 reads TGCGCCAGCAGCCAAGATTTGGGAGTCGGTGGCTACACCTTC.

This chain connects TRBV7-9 to TRBJ2-5, with TRBD1 identical over 9 bases. The CDR3 is 16 amino acids. Unmatched junction bases numbered 9, after V lost 4 bases and J lost 3 bases. The germline V gene encodes CDR1 SEHNR and CDR2 FQNEAQ (reference sequence). CDR3 loop: CASSYPGTGNKETQYF. CDR3 bases: TGTGCCAGCAGCTACCCCGGGACAGGGAACAAAGAGACCCAGTACTTC.

This clone was found a few times. The CDR3 spells CASSSSGTGVIEAFF. The CDR3 DNA reads TGTGCCAGCAGCTCATCCGGGACAGGGGTAATTGAAGCTTTCTTT. This rearrangement joins TRBV7-9 to TRBJ1-1, with 10 bases matching TRBD1. The V and J ends lost 4 bases and 7 bases, in that order; junction bases with no gene match: 9. This CDR3 comprises 15 residues. Germline assignment: CDR1 SEHNR and CDR2 FQNEAQ (reference sequence).

In this sample, this clone turned up a few times. V gene TRBV18 combines with J gene TRBJ1-2, with TRBD1 matching over 8 bases. This CDR3 region has 16 residues. Germline CDR1 is KGHSH and CDR2 is LQKENI. Trimming took 3 bases from V and 9 from J; bases not matched to a gene: 15. The CDR3 DNA reads as TGTGCCAGCTCACCGGATCTTGACAGGGGCCTAGGTCGCTACACCTTC. It is translated as CASSPDLDRGLGRYTF.

The CDR3: CASSIGLGPDTEAFF. The CDR3 DNA sequence: TGTGCCAGTAGTATAGGTCTGGGACCGGACACTGAAGCTTTCTTT. The chain is built from TRBV19 and TRBJ1-1, with D possibly TRBD1 on 5 matching bases. Per the germline V gene, CDR1 is LNHDA and CDR2 is SQIVND (reference sequence). V was pared by 1 base and J by 3 bases, with 12 bases between. The length of the CDR3 is 15 residues.

Turning to this clone: Different DNA sequences within this sample yield the same CDR3. This chain uses TRBV6-2 or TRBV6-3 with TRBJ1-2; no definite D call. The CDR3 consists of 12 residues. V lost 5 bases, J lost 2 bases, and 6 bases lay in between. The germline gives CDR1 MNHEY, CDR2 SVGEGT. The CDR3 here is CASSAGNYGYTF. CDR3 sequence (DNA): TGTGCCAGCAGTGCCGGGAACTATGGCTACACCTTC.

The chain combines TRBV15 with TRBJ1-1; D is uncertain. Germline V lookup: CDR1 LNHNV, CDR2 YYDKDF (reference sequence). The CDR3 has 13 residues. V was clipped by 1 base and J by 3 bases, with 6 bases between them. CDR3 protein: CATSRGVDTEAFF. The CDR3 DNA reads TGTGCCACCAGCAGAGGTGTGGACACTGAAGCTTTCTTT.

The chain joins TRBV28 to TRBJ1-2, with no clear D. CDR3 length: 13 amino acids. V lost 6 bases and J lost 3, with 11 bases in between. CDR1 and CDR2 (germline): MDHEN, SYDVKM. CDR3 DNA: TGTGCCAGCAGCTCCCAGGCTTACTATGGCTACACCTTC. This sequence encodes CASSSQAYYGYTF.